Below are 24 T cell receptor beta chains sequenced from a single sample in a study of cytomegalovirus exposure and HLA in healthy donors. The PCR contained 60 Vbeta and 13 Jbeta primers. TCRdb's copy holds only in-frame clones and misses some; the assay was immunoSEQ multiplex PCR. The sample holds around 200,000 clones, over 60% seen once. Specimen: PBMCs. Every receptor here comes from a man younger than 35 in good health and CMV-seronegative.

CDR3 amino acids: CASRAQETQYF. The CDR3, as DNA: TGTGCCAGCAGGGCCCAAGAGACCCAGTACTTC. The genes are TRBV2 and TRBJ2-5; D unclear. The length of the CDR3 is 11 residues. Per germline, CDR1 SNHLY and CDR2 FYNNEI. V was clipped by 6 bases and J by 1 base, with 3 bases between them. Based on the CDR3 plus reference TRBV2 and TRBJ2-5, the full variable domain is EPEVTQTPSHQVTQMGQEVILRCVPISNHLYFYWYRQILGQKVEFLVSFYNNEISEKSEIFDDQFSVERPDGSNFTLKIRSTKLEDSAMYFCASRAQETQYFGPGTRLLVL.

The V gene is TRBV7-9, the J gene TRBJ2-7, with D possibly matching TRBD1 (6 bases). V was shortened by 5 bases and J by 4 bases, with 27 bases between the two germline ends. The CDR3 has 18 residues. Germline V CDR1 and CDR2: SEHNR, FQNEAQ (reference sequence). CDR3 in amino acids: CASSHSIQGSYPPYEQYF. As DNA, the CDR3 is TGTGCCAGCAGCCATTCCATACAGGGTTCCTACCCTCCGTACGAGCAGTACTTC.

The V gene is TRBV7-9, the J gene TRBJ2-1; a possible D gene is TRBD1 (6 bases). The CDR3 is 17 amino acids. The germline CDR1 and CDR2 sequences are SEHNR and FQNEAQ (reference sequence). Trimming removed 3 bases from V and 0 bases from J, with 15 bases in between. The CDR3 DNA is TGTGCCAGCAGCTTTCATTGGGGGCCGAGCTCCTACAATGAGCAGTTCTTC. Translation: CASSFHWGPSSYNEQFF.

For the CDR3, the DNA is TGTGCCAGCAGCCTCCTAGCGTTCACAGATACGCAGTATTTT. Its translation: CASSLLAFTDTQYF. The chain couples TRBV9 to TRBJ2-3, with a possible D match to TRBD2 (6 bases). Deletions cut 4 bases from V and 2 bases from J, with 11 bases between. Looked up from germline, CDR1 is SGDLS and CDR2 is YYNGEE. This CDR3 comprises 14 residues.

The V and J genes are TRBV18 and TRBJ1-1; D may be TRBD1 (5 bases). V was shortened by 8 bases and J by 5 bases, with 15 bases between the two germline ends. The CDR3 sequence is 13 residues long. Germline V CDR1 and CDR2: KGHSH, LQKENI. The CDR3 bases are TGTGCCAGCGGCGCCAGGGCGTTGACTGAAGCTTTCTTT. This gives the protein CASGARALTEAFF. Combining the CDR3 with reference TRBV18 and TRBJ1-1 gives the whole variable domain NAGVMQNPRHLVRRRGQEARLRCSPMKGHSHVYWYRQLPEEGLKFMVYLQKENIIDESGMPKERFSAEFPKEGPSILRIQQVVRGDSAAYFCASGARALTEAFFGQGTRLTVV.

This sequence joins TRBV29-1 and TRBJ2-7, with D hard to call. With 5 bases removed from V and 3 bases from J, the gap between germline ends came to 11 bases. Germline CDR1 and CDR2: SQVTM and ANQGSEA. This CDR3 contains 12 residues. The DNA for the CDR3 is TGCAGCGTTACTTCTAACGACTACGAGCAGTACTTC. Translating it yields CSVTSNDYEQYF.

This clone was seen a handful of times. The gene calls are TRBV6-6 and TRBJ1-1; maybe TRBD1 (5 bases). Germline lookup yields CDR1 MNHNY and CDR2 SVGAGI (reference sequence). V was cut by 7 bases and J by 2 bases, with 14 bases left in between. This CDR3 comprises 14 residues. The CDR3 reads CASTFGADNTEAFF. As DNA, the CDR3 is TGTGCCAGCACCTTTGGGGCAGATAACACTGAAGCTTTCTTT.

This clone has a single count. J is TRBJ2-2 and V is TRBV7-9, with 8 bases aligning to TRBD1. CDR1 SEHNR and CDR2 FQNEAQ come from the germline V gene (reference sequence). V lost 4 bases to trimming and J lost 3 bases; unmatched junction nucleotides: 16. CDR3 length equals 19 residues. The CDR3 DNA follows: TGTGCCAGCAGCTCGTCCCAAGGAACAGGGGGAAGGGACACCGGGGAGCTGTTTTTT. It yields the protein CASSSSQGTGGRDTGELFF.

This clone was counted a single time. The chain recombines TRBV7-9 with TRBJ2-5; TRBD1 aligns across 7 bases. Per germline, CDR1 SEHNR and CDR2 FQNEAQ (reference sequence). Germline trimming cut 5 bases from V and 4 bases from J; bases unmatched to any gene: 4. The CDR3 is 13 residues long. This CDR3 reads CASSTGQVETQYF. The CDR3 DNA sequence: TGTGCCAGCAGCACCGGACAGGTAGAGACCCAGTACTTC.

V gene TRBV7-2 combines with J gene TRBJ1-2, with 7 positions matching TRBD1. V was clipped by 5 bases and J by 4 bases; unmatched bases: 10. CDR3 length equals 15 residues. Germline V gene lookup returns CDR1 SGHTA and CDR2 FQGNSA. CDR3 region: CASSPSGGGGYGYTF. The CDR3 DNA follows: TGTGCCAGCAGCCCCAGTGGAGGGGGCGGCTATGGCTACACCTTC.

The V call is TRBV7-3, the J call TRBJ2-1; D not resolved. V lost 1 base to trimming and J lost 2 bases, with 12 bases between them. This CDR3 comprises 16 residues. CDR1 and CDR2 (germline): SGHTA, FQGTGA. CDR3 residues: CASSLSGAEPYNEQFF. In nucleotides, the CDR3 is TGTGCCAGCAGCTTAAGCGGAGCTGAGCCCTACAATGAGCAGTTCTTC.

The V call is TRBV6-1, the J call TRBJ2-3; D call uncertain. The V gene's germline CDR1 is MNHNS and CDR2 SASEGT. Between the trimmed V and J ends, which lost 4 bases and 3 bases, there was a span of 5 bases. The CDR3 totals 12 residues. The CDR3 reads CASSGRTDTQYF. DNA of the CDR3: TGTGCCAGCAGTGGTCGGACAGATACGCAGTATTTT.

The chain links TRBV5-1 to TRBJ2-6, with 11 nucleotides matching TRBD1. Germline CDR1 SGHRS, CDR2 YFSETQ. The CDR3 spans 17 residues. With V trimmed by 2 bases and J by 3 bases, 4 bases remained unmatched. CDR3 protein: CASSFGQGAGGANVLTF. The CDR3 nucleotides are TGCGCCAGCAGCTTCGGACAGGGGGCGGGTGGGGCCAACGTCCTGACTTTC.

This rearrangement joins TRBV5-4 to TRBJ2-2, with no clear D. The CDR3 is made up of 14 amino acids. Trimming removed 0 bases from V and 5 bases from J, with 8 bases in between. CDR1 SGHNT and CDR2 YYREEE come from the germline V gene (reference sequence). CDR3 in amino acids: CASSLGGLTGELFF. In DNA form, the CDR3 reads TGTGCCAGCAGCTTGGGAGGTTTAACCGGGGAGCTGTTTTTT.

V is TRBV7-9 and J is TRBJ1-2; TRBD1 might be the D (6 bases). The CDR3 consists of 13 residues. V was shortened by 5 bases and J by 6 bases, with 13 bases between the two germline ends. Germline V gene data show CDR1 as SEHNR and CDR2 as FQNEAQ (reference sequence). CDR3 loop: CASSPGTFNGYTF. The CDR3 coding sequence is TGTGCCAGCAGCCCCGGGACATTTAATGGCTACACCTTC.

The genes are TRBV18 and TRBJ1-1; no clear D. Per the germline V gene, CDR1 is KGHSH and CDR2 is LQKENI. CDR3 length equals 14 residues. The ends were cut back, 2 bases at V and 3 bases at J, with 10 bases in the middle. The CDR3 nucleotides read TGTGCCAGCTCACCATCCGGCGGGGACACTGAAGCTTTCTTT. Translation: CASSPSGGDTEAFF.

This chain uses TRBV19 with TRBJ2-2; TRBD1 is a possible D gene (6 bases). V lost 1 base and J lost 8, with 11 bases in between. Per the germline V gene, CDR1 is LNHDA and CDR2 is SQIVND (reference sequence). The CDR3 has 14 residues. As DNA, the CDR3 is TGTGCCAGTAGTATAGGTACAGGGTTTGGGGAGCTGTTTTTT. It codes for CASSIGTGFGELFF. The entire variable domain, with the rest obtained from reference TRBV19 and TRBJ2-2, is as follows: DGGITQSPKYLFRKEGQNVTLSCEQNLNHDAMYWYRQDPGQGLRLIYYSQIVNDFQKGDIAEGYSVSREKKESFPLTVTSAQKNPTAFYLCASSIGTGFGELFFGEGSRLTVL.

The table lists this clone with a few counts. The chain has TRBV5-6 and TRBJ1-1, with TRBD1 identical over 7 bases. From germline, CDR1 is SGHDT and CDR2 YYEEEE. Trimming took 4 bases from V and 7 from J; bases not matched to a gene: 10. The CDR3 totals 14 residues. CDR3 loop: CASSPGQAMREAFF. The CDR3 nucleotides read TGTGCCAGCAGCCCCGGACAGGCGATGCGTGAAGCTTTCTTT.

The rearrangement links TRBV11-1 to TRBJ2-3, with D uncertain. The germline V gene has CDR1 SGHAT and CDR2 FQDESV (reference sequence). The CDR3 consists of 15 residues. The ends were cut back, 5 bases at V and 0 bases at J, with 12 bases in the middle. The CDR3 region has the DNA TGTGCCAGCAGCCCAACTCCTTCGAGCACAGATACGCAGTATTTT. Residues: CASSPTPSSTDTQYF.

This chain uses TRBV9 with TRBJ2-7, with D perhaps TRBD2 (5 bases). The length of the CDR3 is 15 residues. Trimming pared 2 bases from V and 6 bases from J, leaving 18 bases between. The V gene's germline CDR1 is SGDLS and CDR2 YYNGEE. The CDR3 DNA follows: TGTGCCAGCAGCGTCCAGGCTAGCCCATTAGGCGAGCAGTACTTC. Translated: CASSVQASPLGEQYF. The full variable domain, with the rest looked up from reference TRBV9 and TRBJ2-7, is DSGVTQTPKHLITATGQRVTLRCSPRSGDLSVYWYQQSLDQGLQFLIQYYNGEERAKGNILERFSAQQFPDLHSELNLSSLELGDSALYFCASSVQASPLGEQYFGPGTRLTVT.

The rearrangement links TRBV7-3 to TRBJ2-3; D possibly corresponds to TRBD2 (5 bases). V was clipped by 2 bases and J by 4 bases, with 13 bases between them. Germline CDR1 reads SGHTA; CDR2 reads FQGTGA. CDR3 length: 15 residues. The CDR3 reads CASSLEVGAPDTQYF. Written as DNA, the CDR3 is TGTGCCAGCAGCTTAGAGGTGGGAGCCCCAGATACGCAGTATTTT.

The J gene is TRBJ1-4, the V gene TRBV9, with a weak D call TRBD1 (5 bases). Germline lookup yields CDR1 SGDLS and CDR2 YYNGEE. V lost 0 bases to trimming and J lost 8 bases, with 14 bases between them. The CDR3 has 15 residues. CDR3 loop: CASSVAGGLGEKLFF. The CDR3 nucleotides read TGTGCCAGCAGCGTAGCGGGGGGTTTGGGGGAAAAACTGTTTTTT.

This clone has just a few counts. The rearrangement uses TRBV4-2 and TRBJ2-5; 14 bases map to TRBD2. The CDR3 loop spans 16 amino acids. V shed 6 bases, J shed 5 bases, and the junction held 8 bases outside the gene matches. Germline assignment: CDR1 LGHNA and CDR2 YNFKEQ. CDR3 in amino acids: CASSPTSGGAYETQYF. The CDR3 DNA sequence: TGTGCCAGCAGTCCGACTAGCGGGGGGGCTTATGAGACCCAGTACTTC.

The V call is TRBV11-2, the J call TRBJ2-7, with TRBD1 identical over 9 bases. After removal of 0 bases from V and 5 bases from J, the junction contained 14 bases not matched to a gene. Per the germline V gene, CDR1 is SGHAT and CDR2 is FQNNGV. The CDR3 runs to 18 residues. CDR3 protein: CASSLDLRVGQGIHEQYF. As DNA, the CDR3 is TGTGCCAGCAGCTTAGATCTGAGAGTCGGACAGGGGATACACGAGCAGTACTTC.